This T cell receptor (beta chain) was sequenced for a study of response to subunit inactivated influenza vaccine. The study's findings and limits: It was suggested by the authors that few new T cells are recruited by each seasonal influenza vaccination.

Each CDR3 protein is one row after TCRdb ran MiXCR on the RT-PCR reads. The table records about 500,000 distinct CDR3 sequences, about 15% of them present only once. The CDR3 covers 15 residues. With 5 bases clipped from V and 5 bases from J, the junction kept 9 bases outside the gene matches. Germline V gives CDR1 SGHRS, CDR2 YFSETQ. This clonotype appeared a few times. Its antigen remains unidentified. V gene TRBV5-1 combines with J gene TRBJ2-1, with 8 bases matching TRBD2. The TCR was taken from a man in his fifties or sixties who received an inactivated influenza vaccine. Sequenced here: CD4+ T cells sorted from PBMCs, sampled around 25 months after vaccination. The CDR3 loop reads CASRPTGGGNNEQFF. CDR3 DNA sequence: TGCGCCAGCAGGCCCACAGGCGGGGGGAACAATGAGCAGTTCTTC.